This TCR beta chain was documented in a study of blood T cell repertoires in COVID-19. Across the study: Material from acute and convalescent COVID-19 was sourced from the United States, Italy and Spain. T cells, B-cell-depleted T cells, or PBMCs provided the cDNA or gDNA that served as material.

V lost 1 base, J lost 5 bases, and 2 bases stayed unmatched. This CDR3 has 14 amino acids. CDR1 is SGHAT, CDR2 FQNNGV, per germline. Under the authors' procedure: Reference gene primer amplification gave nucleated cell count estimates. This table comes from immunoSEQ multiplex PCR, and its TCRdb copy is limited to in-frame clones, with some not included. V and J calls and clone size are as listed in that table; D and trimming were resolved from the DNA. The sample has around 110,000 clones, around 82% seen once; the top ten hold around 4.2%. What was sequenced was peripheral blood. The chain has TRBV11-2 and TRBJ2-7; 10 nucleotides line up with TRBD2. The sequence derives from a human donor in a cohort sampled during active COVID-19. The DNA of the CDR3 is TGTGCCAGCAGCTTAGCTAGCGGGAGCCACGAGCAGTACTTC. This sequence encodes CASSLASGSHEQYF.